The 20 T cell receptor beta chains below were found in one sample sequenced in a study of shared clonotypes between healthy human individuals. Produced via immunoSEQ multiplex PCR; TCRdb's table is partial and in-frame only. The sample has some 1,600,000 clones, 95% to 99% seen once. What was sequenced was naive CD4+ T cells sorted from blood. Subset in this sample: CD45RA+ positively selected. These receptors were taken from a man aged 25 to 45 in good health.

About this clone itself: This sample also contains other DNA sequences that code for the same CDR3. CDR3 sequence reads: CSVGALGEQYF. The CDR3 DNA sequence: TGCAGCGTTGGAGCTCTGGGCGAGCAGTACTTC. This chain joins TRBV29-1 and TRBJ2-7; D is unclear. Trimming stripped 4 bases from V and 6 bases from J, with 10 bases between. CDR1 is SQVTM, CDR2 ANQGSEA, per germline. This CDR3 has 11 residues.

In DNA form, the CDR3 reads TGTGCCAGCAGGACCGGGACTAGCGGAGATACGCAGTATTTT. Protein sequence: CASRTGTSGDTQYF. V gene TRBV27 combines with J gene TRBJ2-3, with 11 bases that match TRBD2. Per germline, CDR1 MNHEY and CDR2 SMNVEV (reference sequence). V shed 6 bases, J shed 5 bases, and the junction held 4 bases outside the gene matches. The CDR3 runs to 14 residues.

The rearrangement uses TRBV19 and TRBJ2-1; perhaps TRBD2 as D (5 bases). Between the trimmed V and J ends, which lost 5 bases and 5 bases, there was a span of 7 bases. Germline-derived CDR1 and CDR2 are LNHDA and SQIVND (reference sequence). This CDR3 is 12 amino acids long. CDR3 residues: CASSGLNNEQFF. CDR3 nucleotide sequence: TGTGCCAGTAGTGGACTGAACAATGAGCAGTTCTTC.

This chain connects TRBV18 to TRBJ1-2; possible D gene TRBD1, 6 bases. V was cut by 3 bases and J by 4 bases, with 15 bases left in between. Germline CDR1 KGHSH, CDR2 LQKENI. CDR3 length: 15 residues. CDR3 DNA: TGTGCCAGCTCACCTTTCCGGGACATCAGCTATGGCTACACCTTC. Protein: CASSPFRDISYGYTF. Together with reference TRBV18 and TRBJ1-2, the CDR3 gives the full variable domain: NAGVMQNPRHLVRRRGQEARLRCSPMKGHSHVYWYRQLPEEGLKFMVYLQKENIIDESGMPKERFSAEFPKEGPSILRIQQVVRGDSAAYFCASSPFRDISYGYTFGSGTRLTVV.

CDR3 coding DNA: TGTGCTAGTGGTAGAGCGGGAGCCTACAATGAGCAGTTCTTC. This encodes CASGRAGAYNEQFF. The chain couples TRBV12-5 to TRBJ2-1; TRBD2 matches at 8 bases. Losses at the gene ends were 5 bases for V and 2 bases for J; bases not matched to a gene: 2. The CDR3 consists of 14 residues. The germline gives CDR1 LGHNT, CDR2 FRNRAP.

V and J are TRBV18 and TRBJ2-3, with unresolved D. The CDR3 covers 15 residues. Germline assignment: CDR1 KGHSH and CDR2 LQKENI. Deletions cut 3 bases from V and 0 bases from J, with 10 bases between. In DNA form, the CDR3 reads TGTGCCAGCTCACCCCCGGTTCGGAGCACAGATACGCAGTATTTT. Encoded protein: CASSPPVRSTDTQYF.

As DNA, the CDR3 is TGCAGCGGGAGCGAGTTGTTACCCTCCCAGTTCTTC. Residues: CSGSELLPSQFF. The chain is built from TRBV29-1 and TRBJ2-1, with D uncertain. V dropped 7 bases and J dropped 13 bases, with 20 bases sitting between them. CDR1 SQVTM and CDR2 ANQGSEA come from the germline V gene. The CDR3 contains 12 residues.

This clone was observed once. The chain carries TRBV5-1 and TRBJ2-3; possible D gene TRBD2, 5 bases. Germline CDR1 is SGHRS and CDR2 is YFSETQ. This CDR3 has 16 amino acids. V gave up 1 base and J gave up 0 bases, with 12 bases separating them. The CDR3 nucleotides read TGCGCCAGCAGCTTGTTTATAAGCGGAAGCACAGATACGCAGTATTTT. Protein product: CASSLFISGSTDTQYF.

V and J are TRBV29-1 and TRBJ2-1; 14 nucleotides match TRBD2. V was clipped by 7 bases and J by 9 bases; unmatched bases: 14. The CDR3 runs to 16 residues. Germline loops: CDR1 SQVTM, CDR2 ANQGSEA. The CDR3 DNA sequence: TGCAGCGCTCCGGGACTAGCGGGAGCTACGGTGGGTGAGCAGTTCTTC. It encodes CSAPGLAGATVGEQFF.

The chain carries TRBV10-3 and TRBJ2-2; 13 bases are shared with TRBD2. The germline V gene has CDR1 ENHRY and CDR2 SYGVKD. J was trimmed by 5 bases and V by 4 bases; bases with no gene match: 4. This CDR3 spans 16 amino acids. This CDR3 reads CAISAQLAGGTGELFF. DNA for the CDR3: TGTGCCATCAGTGCCCAACTAGCGGGAGGGACCGGGGAGCTGTTTTTT.

The rearrangement joins TRBV28 to TRBJ2-1; TRBD1 is a possible D gene (5 bases). The V end was cut by 4 bases, the J end by 4 bases, with 14 bases between. The CDR3 length is 15 residues. CDR1 is MDHEN, CDR2 SYDVKM, per germline. The CDR3 DNA reads TGTGCCAGCAGTTCCCTAGGGGATCGGTACAATGAGCAGTTCTTC. It yields the protein CASSSLGDRYNEQFF. The full variable domain, completed using reference TRBV28 and TRBJ2-1, is DVKVTQSSRYLVKRTGEKVFLECVQDMDHENMFWYRQDPGLGLRLIYFSYDVKMKEKGDIPEGYSVSREKKERFSLILESASTNQTSMYLCASSSLGDRYNEQFFGPGTRLTVL.

This sequence joins TRBV6-5 and TRBJ1-1; 7 nucleotides match TRBD1. The CDR3 contains 16 residues. The trim removed 3 bases at V and 1 base at J, leaving 8 bases unmatched. The germline V gene encodes CDR1 MNHEY and CDR2 SVGAGI. The CDR3 protein is CASSYSTGQGNTEAFF. The CDR3 DNA reads TGTGCCAGCAGTTATTCGACAGGGCAGGGGAACACTGAAGCTTTCTTT.

This clone has a single count. This same CDR3 is encoded by further DNA sequences in the sample. The V gene is TRBV6-5, the J gene TRBJ1-5; D unclear. Germline CDR1 reads MNHEY; CDR2 reads SVGAGI. This CDR3 region has 14 residues. The V end lost 6 bases, the J end lost 2 bases, and 11 bases lay between the germline ends. The CDR3 here is CASSRGGRNQPQHF. In DNA, the CDR3 is TGTGCCAGCAGCCGAGGCGGTCGCAATCAGCCCCAGCATTTT.

The V and J genes are TRBV6-6 and TRBJ2-5; D possibly matches TRBD1 or TRBD2 (5 bases each). The CDR3 is 14 residues long. The V end was cut by 0 bases, the J end by 7 bases, with 12 bases between. Germline CDR1 reads MNHNY; CDR2 reads SVGAGI (reference sequence). CDR3 loop: CASSYSGPLGTQYF. The CDR3 region has the DNA TGTGCCAGCAGTTACTCGGGACCCCTAGGGACCCAGTACTTC.

The CDR3 DNA reads as TGTGCCAGCAGCCTCGGCCCTTACAATGAGCAGTTCTTC. Amino acids: CASSLGPYNEQFF. This chain uses TRBV7-9 with TRBJ2-1; D is uncertain. The CDR3 has 13 amino acids. The germline V gene has CDR1 SEHNR and CDR2 FQNEAQ (reference sequence). The V gene lost 5 bases and the J gene lost 4 bases, with 9 bases spanning the gap.

V usage is TRBV4-1 and J usage is TRBJ2-4; 7 bases match TRBD1. The CDR3 totals 17 residues. Germline V gene lookup returns CDR1 MGHRA and CDR2 YSYEKL. Trimming at V came to 3 bases and at J to 6 bases, leaving 14 bases not matched to a gene. The CDR3 loop is CASSHPGRTGDLNIQYF. The DNA of the CDR3 is TGCGCCAGCAGCCATCCCGGTCGTACAGGGGATTTAAACATTCAGTACTTC.

The chain couples TRBV5-4 to TRBJ2-5; tentative D call: TRBD1 (7 bases). This CDR3 contains 13 residues. The germline V and J ends were trimmed by 4 bases and 7 bases, with 14 bases remaining between them. Germline V gene lookup returns CDR1 SGHNT and CDR2 YYREEE (reference sequence). The CDR3 DNA is TGTGCCAGCAGCCTCGGACAGGAGGGGACCCAGTACTTC. Translation: CASSLGQEGTQYF.

The chain combines TRBV5-6 with TRBJ2-1; 13 positions agree with TRBD2. This CDR3 has 15 amino acids. Germline V lookup: CDR1 SGHDT, CDR2 YYEEEE. After removal of 2 bases from V and 8 bases from J, the junction contained 4 bases not matched to a gene. The CDR3 loop reads CASSFLGLAGDEQFF. CDR3 bases: TGTGCCAGCAGCTTCCTAGGACTAGCGGGAGATGAGCAGTTCTTC.

The V call is TRBV5-4, the J call TRBJ2-2, with D perhaps TRBD2 (6 bases). Germline CDR1 is SGHNT and CDR2 is YYREEE (reference sequence). The CDR3 loop spans 16 amino acids. Trimming took 0 bases from V and 3 from J, leaving 12 bases between them. The chain's CDR3 is CASSLGTGGYTGELFF. The CDR3 nucleotides are TGTGCCAGCAGCTTGGGAACTGGGGGGTACACCGGGGAGCTGTTTTTT.

As concerns this clone: This sample includes further DNA sequences coding for the same CDR3. The chain has TRBV5-4 and TRBJ2-1, with TRBD1 matching 9 bases. The trim removed 4 bases at V and 0 bases at J, leaving 2 bases unmatched. The germline V gene has CDR1 SGHNT and CDR2 YYREEE (reference sequence). The CDR3 totals 15 residues. CDR3 coding DNA: TGTGCCAGCAGCGCGGGACAGGGCTCCTACAATGAGCAGTTCTTC. Residues: CASSAGQGSYNEQFF.